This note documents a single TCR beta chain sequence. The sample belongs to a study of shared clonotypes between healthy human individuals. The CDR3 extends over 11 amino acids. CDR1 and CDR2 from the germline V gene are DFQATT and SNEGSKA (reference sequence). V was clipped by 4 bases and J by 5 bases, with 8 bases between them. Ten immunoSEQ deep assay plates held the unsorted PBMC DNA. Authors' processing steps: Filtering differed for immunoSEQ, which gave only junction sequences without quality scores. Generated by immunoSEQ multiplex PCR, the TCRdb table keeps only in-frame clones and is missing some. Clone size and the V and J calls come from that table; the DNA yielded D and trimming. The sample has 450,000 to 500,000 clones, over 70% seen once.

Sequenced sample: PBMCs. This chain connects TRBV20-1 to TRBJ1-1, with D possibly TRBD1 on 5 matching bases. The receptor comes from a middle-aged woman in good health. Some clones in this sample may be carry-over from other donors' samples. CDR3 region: CSAMKGTEAFF. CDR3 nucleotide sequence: TGCAGTGCTATGAAGGGGACTGAAGCTTTCTTT.